This TCR beta chain originates from a study of T cells expressing NK-cell markers. Study-level information: The TCR beta repertoires were obtained from sorted CD3+CD56+NKG2C+, CD3+CD56+NKG2C- and CD3+CD56-NKG2C+ T cells.

Using the 5' RACE reads, TCRdb records one entry per CDR3 protein without DNA. Its clone listing holds about 410,000 distinct CDR3 sequences. A note on this clonotype: Antigen unknown.

Whole-study findings and limits: The same clonotypes also predominated in the CD3+CD56-NKG2C+ fraction of several donors.

The CDR3 has 17 residues. The source is a woman aged 50 to 65 in good health. The chain carries TRBV12-3 or TRBV12-4 and TRBJ2-2; TCRdb gives TRBD2 as the D gene, but with no DNA this cannot be confirmed. The sequenced sample was blood T cells: a sorted CD56 or NKG2C T cell subset, CD4+ or CD8+ T cells, or bulk PBMC T cells (not recorded which). The CDR3 sequence: CASSGTRGRGDTGELFF.